This T cell receptor (beta chain) derives from a study of monozygotic twins with inflammatory bowel disease. Whole-study findings and limits: Clonotype sharing was lower in IBD patients than healthy twins, most markedly with disease activity.

As for this clonotype: Its antigen is undetermined.

Blood was drawn at under 3 ml per donor. For each CDR3 protein, TCRdb gives one entry from its re-call of the 5' RACE reads, without DNA. The table gives approximately 330,000 distinct CDR3 sequences; the top ten clones make up around 2% of it. The CDR3 contains 11 residues. Sequencing used blood. This chain connects TRBV21-1 to TRBJ2-2. TRBV21-1 is an annotated pseudogene. The receptor was isolated from a human donor with ulcerative colitis or Crohn's disease, or a healthy co-twin of an affected twin (not recorded which). CDR3: CAKIHTGELFF.